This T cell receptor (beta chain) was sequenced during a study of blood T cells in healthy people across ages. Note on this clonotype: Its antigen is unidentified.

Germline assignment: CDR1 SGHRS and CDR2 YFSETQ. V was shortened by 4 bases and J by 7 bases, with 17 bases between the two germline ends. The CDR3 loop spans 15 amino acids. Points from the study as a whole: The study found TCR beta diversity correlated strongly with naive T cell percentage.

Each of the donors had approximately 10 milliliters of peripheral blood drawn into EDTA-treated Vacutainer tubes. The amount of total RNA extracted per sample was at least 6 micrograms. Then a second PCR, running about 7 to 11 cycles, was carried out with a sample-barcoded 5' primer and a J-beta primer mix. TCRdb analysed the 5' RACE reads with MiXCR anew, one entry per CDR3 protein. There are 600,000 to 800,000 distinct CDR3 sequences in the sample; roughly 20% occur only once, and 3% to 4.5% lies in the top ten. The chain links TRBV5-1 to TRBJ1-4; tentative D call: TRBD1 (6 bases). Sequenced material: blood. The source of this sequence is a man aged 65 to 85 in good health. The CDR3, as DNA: TGCGCCAGCAGCCAAACAGGGACGGAGTTTGAAAAACTGTTTTTT. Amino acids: CASSQTGTEFEKLFF. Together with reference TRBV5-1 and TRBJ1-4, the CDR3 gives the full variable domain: KAGVTQTPRYLIKTRGQQVTLSCSPISGHRSVSWYQQTPGQGLQFLFEYFSETQRNKGNFPGRFSGRQFSNSRSEMNVSTLELGDSALYLCASSQTGTEFEKLFFGSGTQLSVL.